This is a list of T cell receptor beta chains from one sample in a study of cytomegalovirus exposure and HLA in healthy donors. Using immunoSEQ multiplex PCR, the repertoire was profiled, and TCRdb retains in-frame clones only, with some absent. Of fewer than 200,000 clones listed, roughly 80% are singletons. Sequencing was done on a sample of PBMCs. Source of these receptors: a male donor in good health and CMV-seronegative. Each CDR3 is given with its conserved first and last residue. D genes are given only for firm matches. The size of a clone is reported for some rows only, either as once, few or many, or as a class for expanded clones.

. | 12 | TRBJ2-7 | TRBV18 | . | TGTGCCAGCTCACAAGAGAACTACGAGCAGTACTTC | CASSQENYEQYF
TRBD1 | 14 | TRBJ1-2 | TRBV11-2 | . | TGTGCCAGCAGTTACGGGACAGCATACTATGGCTACACCTTC | CASSYGTAYYGYTF
TRBD1 | 14 | TRBJ2-5 | TRBV28 | . | TGTGCCAGCAGGAGGACAGGGAAGGAGAAGACCCAGTACTTC | CASRRTGKEKTQYF
TRBD2 | 14 | TRBJ2-7 | TRBV5-1 | . | TGCGCCAGCAGCCCCCCCGGGAGGTCCTACGAGCAGTACTTC | CASSPPGRSYEQYF
. | 13 | TRBJ2-3 | TRBV28 | once | TGTGCCAGCAGTCCCCTGGACAGCTATACGCAGTATTTT | CASSPLDSYTQYF
. | 13 | TRBJ2-1 | TRBV18 | . | TGTGCCAGCTCACCGGGAGGGGGTACTGAGCAGTTCTTC | CASSPGGGTEQFF
TRBD1 | 13 | TRBJ1-2 | TRBV19 | . | TGTGCCAGTAGAAACAGGGGGAACTATGGCTACACCTTC | CASRNRGNYGYTF
. | 16 | TRBJ1-4 | TRBV10-3 | few | TGTGCCTCATCGGGTCTTGGCACAGGAGTTAATGAAAAACTGTTTTTT | CASSGLGTGVNEKLFF
TRBD1 | 15 | TRBJ2-7 | TRBV18 | . | TGTGCCAGCTCACCGGGGGACAGGGCATCGGGGGAGCAGTACTTC | CASSPGDRASGEQYF
. | 14 | TRBJ2-7 | TRBV9 | . | TGTGCCAGCAGCGTAGAAGGACTACCCTACGAGCAGTACTTC | CASSVEGLPYEQYF
TRBD1 | 16 | TRBJ2-7 | TRBV7-3 | . | TGTGCCAGCAGCCCGAGGGCGGGACAGGGCTCCTACGAGCAGTACTTC | CASSPRAGQGSYEQYF
. | 15 | TRBJ1-2 | TRBV6-6 | . | TGTGCCAGCAGTGGGGGGGACGTTTCTAACTATGGCTACACCTTC | CASSGGDVSNYGYTF
TRBD2 | 15 | TRBJ2-7 | TRBV6-6 | . | TGTGCCAGCAGCCACCGACTAGCGGGACTTCACGAGCAGTACTTC | CASSHRLAGLHEQYF
TRBD2 | 15 | TRBJ2-7 | TRBV5-1 | . | TGCGCCAGCAGCTTGGACCGGCCTAGCGGGAGCGAGCAGTACTTC | CASSLDRPSGSEQYF
TRBD1 | 20 | TRBJ2-6 | TRBV9 | few | TGTGCCAGCAGCCCTAGAGGGTCGGGACAGCCTTCCTCTGGGGCCAACGTCCTGACTTTC | CASSPRGSGQPSSGANVLTF
. | 15 | TRBJ1-5 | TRBV27 | . | TGTGCCAGCAGACTGACAGTTTATAGCAATCAGCCCCAGCATTTT | CASRLTVYSNQPQHF
. | 15 | TRBJ2-1 | TRBV6-5 | . | TGTGCCAGCAGGACGACTAGAAGCTCCTACAATGAGCAGTTCTTC | CASRTTRSSYNEQFF
TRBD2 | 15 | TRBJ2-7 | TRBV7-2 | . | TGTGCCAGCACCAAGTCGGGTCTAGCGGGATACGAGCAGTACTTC | CASTKSGLAGYEQYF
. | 16 | TRBJ1-5 | TRBV29-1 | . | TGCAGCGTGGTGGTAGTGGGCGAAGGCGGCAATCAGCCCCAGCATTTT | CSVVVVGEGGNQPQHF
. | 14 | TRBJ2-7 | TRBV5-6 | . | TGTGCCAGCAGCTTGGCTCCAGAATCCTACGAGCAGTACTTC | CASSLAPESYEQYF
TRBD1 | 14 | TRBJ2-3 | TRBV19 | . | TGTGCCAGTAGTATTGGACAGGGCCCAGATACGCAGTATTTT | CASSIGQGPDTQYF
. | 18 | TRBJ2-3 | TRBV10-3 | once | TGTGCCATCAGTGAGTCGACTCAGAGAGCGGAGACCACAGATACGCAGTATTTT | CAISESTQRAETTDTQYF
. | 13 | TRBJ1-4 | TRBV2 | medium-sized | TGTGCCAGCAAAATGGACAGTAATGAAAAACTGTTTTTT | CASKMDSNEKLFF
TRBD1 | 13 | TRBJ2-7 | TRBV2 | . | TGTGCCGGCCGTGACAGGGGAATCGGCGAGCAGTACTTC | CAGRDRGIGEQYF
. | 15 | TRBJ2-7 | TRBV7-9 | . | TGTGCCAGCAGCTTAGAACCCCCCGGGGTCCACGAGCAGTACTTC | CASSLEPPGVHEQYF
TRBD1 | 16 | TRBJ2-7 | TRBV4-1 | . | TGCGCCAGCAGCCAAGCCCCCGGACAGGGATCCTACGAGCAGTACTTC | CASSQAPGQGSYEQYF
. | 14 | TRBJ1-4 | TRBV2 | . | TGTGCCAGCAACTCGGACAGACTTAATGAAAAACTGTTTTTT | CASNSDRLNEKLFF
TRBD1 | 14 | TRBJ1-2 | TRBV29-1 | . | TGCAGCGTGGCGACAGGGAGTAGGAACTATGGCTACACCTTC | CSVATGSRNYGYTF
TRBD2 | 17 | TRBJ2-1 | TRBV7-6 | . | TGTGCCAGCAGCCCTAGACTAGCGGGACCTTCCTACAATGAGCAGTTCTTC | CASSPRLAGPSYNEQFF
TRBD2 | 16 | TRBJ2-7 | TRBV7-8 | . | TGTGCCAGCAGCTTAACCACTAGCGGGGCCTCCTACGAGCAGTACTTC | CASSLTTSGASYEQYF
. | 14 | TRBJ2-1 | TRBV6-6 | . | TGTGCCAGCACCGGGCCGGAGGGGGGGGATGAGCAGTTCTTC | CASTGPEGGDEQFF
. | 14 | TRBJ2-1 | TRBV18 | once | TGTGCCAGCTCCCTCACTACGCTCTACAATGAGCAGTTCTTC | CASSLTTLYNEQFF
. | 17 | TRBJ1-6 | TRBV7-9 | . | TGTGCCACCTCCAATCCGGGGGGGGAGGGGCATAATTCACCCCTCCACTTT | CATSNPGGEGHNSPLHF
. | 15 | TRBJ2-7 | TRBV5-1 | . | TGCGCCAGCGGCATGCCCGGACTTCGCTCCTACGAGCAGTACTTC | CASGMPGLRSYEQYF
TRBD1 | 15 | TRBJ2-1 | TRBV5-1 | . | TGCGCCAGCAGCCCCCCAGGGACAGGTTACAATGAGCAGTTCTTC | CASSPPGTGYNEQFF
. | 16 | TRBJ2-3 | TRBV28 | few | TGTGCCAGCAGTTTGGCAGTTGGGGGGTGGGCAGATACGCAGTATTTT | CASSLAVGGWADTQYF
TRBD1 | 16 | TRBJ2-7 | TRBV23-1 | . | TGCGCCAGCAGTCAACCCTGGGACAGGGAACGGGCGGAGCAGTACTTC | CASSQPWDRERAEQYF
. | 11 | TRBJ1-5 | TRBV28 | . | TGTGCCAGCCCTAACAATCAGCCCCAGCATTTT | CASPNNQPQHF
. | 15 | TRBJ1-1 | TRBV4-2 | few | TGTGCCAGCAGCCAAGAGTACAGGGCGAACACTGAAGCTTTCTTT | CASSQEYRANTEAFF
. | 13 | TRBJ1-2 | TRBV6-5 | . | TGTGCCAGCAGACAGGGTACTAACTATGGCTACACCTTC | CASRQGTNYGYTF
TRBD1 | 14 | TRBJ1-2 | TRBV6-5 | . | TGTGCCAGCAGTTCCGACAGGGTAGGGTGTGGCTACACCTTC | CASSSDRVGCGYTF
. | 14 | TRBJ2-2 | TRBV7-3 | . | TGTGCCAGCAGTCCCGGTAGGATGGCCGGGAAGCTGTTTTTT | CASSPGRMAGKLFF
TRBD1 | 16 | TRBJ2-5 | TRBV9 | . | TGTGCCAGCAGCGTAGGATCCGGGACAGGGGGAGAGACCCAGTACTTC | CASSVGSGTGGETQYF
TRBD1 | 17 | TRBJ2-1 | TRBV4-2 | . | TGTGCCAGCAGCCAAGATTATCGAACAGGGGGCTTCAATGAGCAGTTCTTC | CASSQDYRTGGFNEQFF
. | 11 | TRBJ1-2 | TRBV7-9 | . | TGTGCCAGCAGCGAGAGTTCCGGCTACACCTTC | CASSESSGYTF
TRBD1 | 13 | TRBJ2-7 | TRBV4-1 | . | TGCGCCAGCAGCCAAGGACAGGGCCACGAGCAGTACTTC | CASSQGQGHEQYF
TRBD2 | 17 | TRBJ2-2 | TRBV13 | . | TGTGCCAGCAGCTTTCCATCGGGACTAGCGATGCCCGGGGAGCTGTTTTTT | CASSFPSGLAMPGELFF
. | 13 | TRBJ2-5 | TRBV30 | . | TGTGCCTGGAGCCGTCGGGGGAGAGAGACCCAGTACTTC | CAWSRRGRETQYF
TRBD2 | 15 | TRBJ2-2 | TRBV28 | . | TGTGCCAGCAGCTCCGGGGGGGCCGTTTCCGGGGAGCTGTTTTTT | CASSSGGAVSGELFF
TRBD2 | 15 | TRBJ2-5 | TRBV5-1 | . | TGCGCCAGCAGCCCCCCACTGGGGAGGGGAGAGACCCAGTACTTC | CASSPPLGRGETQYF
TRBD1 | 16 | TRBJ1-3 | TRBV6-5 | few | TGTGCCAGCAGTTACTCGGGACAGACTTTAGGAAACACCATATATTTT | CASSYSGQTLGNTIYF
. | 12 | TRBJ1-1 | TRBV30 | . | TGTGCCTGGAAGGCAGGGTACACTGAAGCTTTCTTT | CAWKAGYTEAFF